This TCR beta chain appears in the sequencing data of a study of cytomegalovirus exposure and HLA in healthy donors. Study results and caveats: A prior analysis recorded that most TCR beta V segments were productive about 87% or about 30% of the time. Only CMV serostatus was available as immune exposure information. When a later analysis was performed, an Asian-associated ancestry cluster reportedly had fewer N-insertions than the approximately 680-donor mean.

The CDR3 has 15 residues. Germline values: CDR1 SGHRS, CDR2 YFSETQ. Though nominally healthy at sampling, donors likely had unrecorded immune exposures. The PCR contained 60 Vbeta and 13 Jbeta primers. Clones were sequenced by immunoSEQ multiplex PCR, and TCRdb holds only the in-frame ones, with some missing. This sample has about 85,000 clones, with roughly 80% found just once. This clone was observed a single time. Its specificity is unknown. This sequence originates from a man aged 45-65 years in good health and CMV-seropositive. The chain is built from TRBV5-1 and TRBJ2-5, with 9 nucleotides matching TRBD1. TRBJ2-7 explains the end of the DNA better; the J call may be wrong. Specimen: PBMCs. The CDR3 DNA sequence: TGCGCCAGCAGCTTACTTAGACAGGGGGTGCACGAGCAGTACTTC. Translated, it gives CASSLLRQGVHEQYF.